The next 21 T cell receptor beta chains were all read from a single sample in a study of T cell responses to AZD1222 COVID-19 vaccine. Clones were read by immunoSEQ multiplex PCR, and TCRdb kept only the in-frame ones, dropping some. The sample records 90,000 to 150,000 clones, around 87% being singletons. Sample: peripheral blood, taken on day 0 of AZD1222 vaccination. These receptors were taken from an adult in good health.

This rearrangement joins TRBV15 to TRBJ1-1; D remains ambiguous. Looked up from germline, CDR1 is LNHNV and CDR2 is YYDKDF (reference sequence). The CDR3 has 14 amino acids. V lost 5 bases and J 1 base, leaving 11 bases between the germline ends. CDR3: CATSSPRANTEAFF. CDR3 nucleotide sequence: TGTGCCACCAGCTCCCCCCGTGCGAACACTGAAGCTTTCTTT.

The V and J genes are TRBV5-4 and TRBJ2-3; TRBD2 matches at 9 bases. J was trimmed by 5 bases and V by 5 bases; bases with no gene match: 9. Germline V gene data show CDR1 as SGHNT and CDR2 as YYREEE (reference sequence). CDR3 length: 15 amino acids. The CDR3 DNA reads as TGTGCCAGCAGTAGGGCGGGGGGGCAGAAAGATACGCAGTATTTT. The encoded protein is CASSRAGGQKDTQYF.

The V and J genes are TRBV3-1 (or the pseudogene TRBV3-2) and TRBJ1-2; D is perhaps TRBD1 (5 bases). In germline, CDR1 is LGHDT, CDR2 YNNKEL (reference sequence). This CDR3 has 14 residues. The germline V and J ends were trimmed by 1 base and 4 bases, with 10 bases remaining between them. The chain's CDR3 is CASSQAGQSYGYTF. For the CDR3, the DNA is TGTGCCAGCAGCCAAGCAGGGCAGTCCTATGGCTACACCTTC.

V is TRBV5-1 and J is TRBJ1-3, with D perhaps matching TRBD1 (5 bases). The CDR3 runs 14 residues. V lost 0 bases to trimming and J lost 3 bases, with 7 bases between them. Germline V gene lookup returns CDR1 SGHRS and CDR2 YFSETQ. CDR3 DNA sequence: TGCGCCAGCAGCTTGGCGGGGCTTGGAAACACCATATATTTT. It translates to CASSLAGLGNTIYF.

The chain employs TRBV5-6 and TRBJ1-1; tentative D call: TRBD1 (6 bases). Trimming took 1 base from V and 5 from J, leaving 9 bases between them. CDR1 and CDR2 (germline): SGHDT, YYEEEE. The CDR3 has 13 amino acids. The chain's CDR3 is CASSLTGRTEAFF. The CDR3 coding sequence is TGTGCCAGCAGCTTGACAGGGAGGACTGAAGCTTTCTTT.

The V and J genes are TRBV16 and TRBJ1-2; 8 nucleotides line up with TRBD1. This CDR3 has 12 residues. Germline lookup yields CDR1 KGHSY and CDR2 FQNENV. V gave up 0 bases and J gave up 14 bases; unmatched junction bases: 5. CDR3 loop: CASSQSGTGLTF. DNA for the CDR3: TGTGCCAGCAGCCAATCTGGGACAGGACTTACCTTC.

The genes are TRBV30 and TRBJ2-3; 9 nucleotides line up with TRBD1. The V and J ends lost 3 bases and 3 bases, in that order; junction bases with no gene match: 4. The length of the CDR3 is 14 residues. Germline V gene sequence: CDR1 GTSNPN, CDR2 SVGIG (reference sequence). CDR3 DNA sequence: TGTGCCTGGAGACGAGACAGGGGGACAGATACGCAGTATTTT. Its translation is CAWRRDRGTDTQYF.

This sequence joins TRBV6-5 and TRBJ1-5; the match to TRBD1 covers 7 bases. The CDR3 is made up of 14 amino acids. CDR1 is MNHEY and CDR2 is SVGAGI in the germline V gene. Trimming at V came to 6 bases and at J to 7 bases, leaving 9 bases not matched to a gene. CDR3 coding DNA: TGTGCCAGCAGACTCAGACAGGGAATACAGCCCCAGCATTTT. Translation gives CASRLRQGIQPQHF.

This clone was counted once. The chain is built from TRBV2 and TRBJ1-1; D is ambiguous. Germline CDR1 is SNHLY and CDR2 is FYNNEI. The CDR3 has 12 residues. V lost 5 bases, J lost 7 bases, and 11 bases lay in between. The DNA for the CDR3 is TGTGCCAGCAGTCCCGGACGGGGTGAAGCTTTCTTT. This translates into CASSPGRGEAFF. Supplemented by reference TRBV2 and TRBJ1-1, the full variable domain reads EPEVTQTPSHQVTQMGQEVILRCVPISNHLYFYWYRQILGQKVEFLVSFYNNEISEKSEIFDDQFSVERPDGSNFTLKIRSTKLEDSAMYFCASSPGRGEAFFGQGTRLTVV.

The J gene is TRBJ1-1, the V gene TRBV10-3; possible D gene TRBD1, 6 bases. Trimming pared 2 bases from V and 0 bases from J, leaving 10 bases between. This CDR3 is built from 15 residues. Germline values: CDR1 ENHRY, CDR2 SYGVKD. Here the CDR3 DNA reads TGTGCCATCAGTGAGGGACAGAAGATGAACACTGAAGCTTTCTTT. This sequence encodes CAISEGQKMNTEAFF.

This clone has just one count. The CDR3 bases are TGTGCTAGTGGTTCCCTACCGGGACTAGCGGATACAGATACGCAGTATTTT. Translated, it gives CASGSLPGLADTDTQYF. The V gene is TRBV12-5, the J gene TRBJ2-3; 11 nucleotides line up with TRBD2. V shed 4 bases and J 3 bases; nucleotides not matched to a gene: 9. Germline V gene sequence: CDR1 LGHNT, CDR2 FRNRAP. The CDR3 contains 17 residues.

The chain is built from TRBV12-5 and TRBJ1-3; the D gene is possibly TRBD1 (5 bases). The V and J ends lost 7 bases and 4 bases respectively, with 14 bases between them. CDR3 size: 14 residues. Germline CDR1 reads LGHNT; CDR2 reads FRNRAP. This CDR3 reads CASALTGPGNTIYF. In nucleotides, the CDR3 is TGTGCTAGTGCCCTCACAGGTCCGGGAAACACCATATATTTT.

Written as DNA, the CDR3 is TGCGCCAGCCATCCGAGCAGGTCGCATTCCGAGCAGTACTTC. Translation gives CASHPSRSHSEQYF. The chain is built from TRBV5-1 and TRBJ2-7; D is unresolved. The V and J ends lost 7 bases and 6 bases respectively, with 20 bases between them. This CDR3 has 14 amino acids. The germline gives CDR1 SGHRS, CDR2 YFSETQ. Full variable domain (rest looked up from reference TRBV5-1 and TRBJ2-7): KAGVTQTPRYLIKTRGQQVTLSCSPISGHRSVSWYQQTPGQGLQFLFEYFSETQRNKGNFPGRFSGRQFSNSRSEMNVSTLELGDSALYLCASHPSRSHSEQYFGPGTRLTVT.

The rearrangement joins TRBV2 to TRBJ2-2; D is perhaps TRBD1 or TRBD2 (5 bases each). This CDR3 region has 19 residues. Germline V gene lookup returns CDR1 SNHLY and CDR2 FYNNEI. Deletions cut 0 bases from V and 2 bases from J, with 19 bases between. The CDR3 DNA reads as TGTGCCAGCAGTGAAGCGGCGGGTGGGGAGACAGCTAACACCGGGGAGCTGTTTTTT. Translating it yields CASSEAAGGETANTGELFF.

This clone was counted a few times. The chain couples TRBV10-3 to TRBJ2-7; D not certain. V shed 4 bases and J shed 4 bases, with 14 bases lying between them. From germline, CDR1 is ENHRY and CDR2 SYGVKD. This CDR3 contains 14 residues. CDR3 in amino acids: CAISGEPAGYEQYF. The CDR3 bases are TGTGCCATCAGTGGAGAGCCAGCAGGATACGAGCAGTACTTC.

The CDR3 coding sequence is TGTGCCAGCAGCGCGGAGTCGAGGGTCGCTGGAAACACCATATATTTT. Encoded protein: CASSAESRVAGNTIYF. The V call is TRBV9, the J call TRBJ1-3; no reliable D call. The CDR3 contains 16 residues. Germline-derived CDR1 and CDR2 are SGDLS and YYNGEE. Trimming stripped 3 bases from V and 2 bases from J, with 15 bases between.

This chain joins TRBV13 and TRBJ1-5, with 9 bases aligning to TRBD1. Trimming cost V 5 bases and J 4 bases; bases outside gene matches: 3. The CDR3 runs 14 residues. Germline assignment: CDR1 PRHDT and CDR2 FYEKMQ (reference sequence). As DNA, the CDR3 is TGTGCCAGCAGCGCGGGACAGGGAAATCAGCCCCAGCATTTT. It codes for CASSAGQGNQPQHF.

This clone turned up a few times. The V gene is TRBV30, the J gene TRBJ1-1, with D uncertain. This CDR3 has 14 amino acids. V lost 4 bases and J 1 base, leaving 13 bases between the germline ends. Germline CDR1 reads GTSNPN; CDR2 reads SVGIG (reference sequence). CDR3 nucleotides: TGTGCCTGGACTACCGGCCGGGGGAACACTGAAGCTTTCTTT. Translating gives CAWTTGRGNTEAFF.

The chain recombines TRBV4-1 with TRBJ2-3, with D perhaps TRBD2 (5 bases). Germline CDR1 and CDR2: MGHRA and YSYEKL. V shed 4 bases and J shed 3 bases, with 14 bases lying between them. The CDR3 is made up of 15 amino acids. The CDR3 DNA reads TGCGCCAGCAGCCCCCTTGAGGGCACAACAGATACGCAGTATTTT. Its translation is CASSPLEGTTDTQYF.

This chain links TRBV18 with TRBJ1-1; D not resolved. Between the trimmed V and J ends, which lost 2 bases and 1 base, there was a span of 2 bases. This CDR3 region has 12 residues. Germline CDR1 KGHSH, CDR2 LQKENI. CDR3: CASSPANTEAFF. The CDR3 coding sequence is TGTGCCAGCTCACCAGCGAACACTGAAGCTTTCTTT.

The chain recombines TRBV19 with TRBJ1-2; no reliable D call. Germline-derived CDR1 and CDR2 are LNHDA and SQIVND (reference sequence). The V gene lost 4 bases and the J gene lost 0 bases, with 12 bases spanning the gap. The CDR3 has 15 residues. The CDR3: CASSTRSGSNYGYTF. In nucleotides, the CDR3 is TGTGCCAGTAGTACCAGGTCTGGGTCTAACTATGGCTACACCTTC.